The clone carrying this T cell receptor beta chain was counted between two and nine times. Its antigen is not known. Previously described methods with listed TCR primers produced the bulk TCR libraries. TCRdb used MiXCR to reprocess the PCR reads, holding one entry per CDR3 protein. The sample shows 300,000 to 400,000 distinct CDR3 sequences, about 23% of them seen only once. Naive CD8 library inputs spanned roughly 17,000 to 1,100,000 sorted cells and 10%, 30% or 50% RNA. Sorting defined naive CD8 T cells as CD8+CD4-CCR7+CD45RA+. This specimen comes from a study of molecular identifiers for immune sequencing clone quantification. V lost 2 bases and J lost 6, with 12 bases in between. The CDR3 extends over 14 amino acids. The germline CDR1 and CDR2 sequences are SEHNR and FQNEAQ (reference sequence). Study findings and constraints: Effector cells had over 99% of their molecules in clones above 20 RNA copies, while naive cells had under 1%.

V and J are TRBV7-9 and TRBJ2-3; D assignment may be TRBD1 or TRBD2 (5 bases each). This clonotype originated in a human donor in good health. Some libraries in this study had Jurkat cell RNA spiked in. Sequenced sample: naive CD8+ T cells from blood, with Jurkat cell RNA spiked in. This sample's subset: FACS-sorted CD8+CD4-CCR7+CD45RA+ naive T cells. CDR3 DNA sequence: TGTGCCAGCAGCTTACCGGGACCATCGGATACGCAGTATTTT. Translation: CASSLPGPSDTQYF.